This TCR beta chain was recorded in a study of post-analysis software for immune sequencing data. Study details: There were relapsing-remitting, secondary progressive and progressive-relapsing multiple sclerosis among the disease courses included. Study-level points and caveats: Compared against controls, patients with multiple sclerosis displayed significantly lower normalized Chao1 diversity. Controls had lower frequencies than patients of 4 or 5 TRBV segments, which included TRBV5-6, TRBV5-1 and TRBV20-1.

V shed 0 bases and J 5 bases; nucleotides not matched to a gene: 5. CDR3 length: 16 residues. Germline V gene data show CDR1 as SGHRS and CDR2 as YFSETQ. This clonotype came up a few times. What it binds is not known. The authors incorporated unique molecular identifiers into the TCR beta cDNA libraries. TCRdb called the PCR reads again in MiXCR, with one record for every CDR3 protein. The table records about 540,000 distinct CDR3 sequences, around 34% of them present only once. V gene TRBV5-1 combines with J gene TRBJ2-1, with 10 bases identical to TRBD1. The sample comprised blood. This receptor was identified in a girl younger than 18 with multiple sclerosis. The CDR3 coding sequence is TGCGCCAGCAGCTTGGATGGGACAGGGGCTAACAATGAGCAGTTCTTC. Translated, it gives CASSLDGTGANNEQFF. The full variable domain, with the rest looked up from reference TRBV5-1 and TRBJ2-1, is KAGVTQTPRYLIKTRGQQVTLSCSPISGHRSVSWYQQTPGQGLQFLFEYFSETQRNKGNFPGRFSGRQFSNSRSEMNVSTLELGDSALYLCASSLDGTGANNEQFFGPGTRLTVL.